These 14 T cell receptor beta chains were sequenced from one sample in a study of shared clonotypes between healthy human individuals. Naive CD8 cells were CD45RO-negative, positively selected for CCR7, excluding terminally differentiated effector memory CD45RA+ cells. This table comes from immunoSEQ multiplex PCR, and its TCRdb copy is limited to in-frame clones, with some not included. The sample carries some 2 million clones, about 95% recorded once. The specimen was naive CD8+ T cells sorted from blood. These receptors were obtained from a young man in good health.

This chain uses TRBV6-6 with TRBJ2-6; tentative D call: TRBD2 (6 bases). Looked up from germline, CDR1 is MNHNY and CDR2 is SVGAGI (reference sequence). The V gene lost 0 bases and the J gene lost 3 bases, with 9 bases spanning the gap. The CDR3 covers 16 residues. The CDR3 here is CASSYSEGFGANVLTF. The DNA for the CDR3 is TGTGCCAGCAGTTACTCGGAGGGTTTTGGGGCCAACGTCCTGACTTTC.

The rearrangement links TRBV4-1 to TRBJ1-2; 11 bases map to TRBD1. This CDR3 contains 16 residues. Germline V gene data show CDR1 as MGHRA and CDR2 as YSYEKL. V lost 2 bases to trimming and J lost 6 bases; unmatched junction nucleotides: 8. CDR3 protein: CASSQPGQGDFNGYTF. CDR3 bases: TGCGCCAGCAGCCAACCGGGACAGGGGGATTTTAATGGCTACACCTTC.

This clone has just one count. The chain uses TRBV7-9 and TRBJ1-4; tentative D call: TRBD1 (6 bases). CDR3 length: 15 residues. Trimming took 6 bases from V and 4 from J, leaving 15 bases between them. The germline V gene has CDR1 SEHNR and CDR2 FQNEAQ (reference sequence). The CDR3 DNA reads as TGTGCCAGCAGTTTCGCGGGGGCTGGTAATGAAAAACTGTTTTTT. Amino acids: CASSFAGAGNEKLFF.

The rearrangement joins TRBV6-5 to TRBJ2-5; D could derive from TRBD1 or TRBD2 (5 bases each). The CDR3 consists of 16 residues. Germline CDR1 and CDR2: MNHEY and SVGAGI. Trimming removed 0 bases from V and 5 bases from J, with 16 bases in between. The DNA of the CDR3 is TGTGCCAGCAGTTACTCGAAAGGGACCCAAAGGGAGACCCAGTACTTC. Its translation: CASSYSKGTQRETQYF.

The CDR3 protein is CASSLEKGWQETQYF. CDR3 DNA: TGCGCCAGCAGCTTGGAAAAAGGTTGGCAAGAGACCCAGTACTTC. The chain has TRBV5-1 and TRBJ2-5; D is undetermined. The V and J ends lost 0 bases and 2 bases respectively, with 11 bases between them. CDR1 SGHRS and CDR2 YFSETQ come from the germline V gene. The CDR3 is 15 amino acids. The complete variable domain, with remaining parts taken from reference TRBV5-1 and TRBJ2-5, reads KAGVTQTPRYLIKTRGQQVTLSCSPISGHRSVSWYQQTPGQGLQFLFEYFSETQRNKGNFPGRFSGRQFSNSRSEMNVSTLELGDSALYLCASSLEKGWQETQYFGPGTRLLVL.

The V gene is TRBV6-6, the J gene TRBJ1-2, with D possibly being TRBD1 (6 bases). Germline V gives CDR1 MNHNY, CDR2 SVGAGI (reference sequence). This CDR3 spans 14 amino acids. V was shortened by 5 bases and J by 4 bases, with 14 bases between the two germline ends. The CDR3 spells CASSPLGGLYGYTF. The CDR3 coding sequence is TGTGCCAGCAGTCCATTAGGGGGGCTCTATGGCTACACCTTC.

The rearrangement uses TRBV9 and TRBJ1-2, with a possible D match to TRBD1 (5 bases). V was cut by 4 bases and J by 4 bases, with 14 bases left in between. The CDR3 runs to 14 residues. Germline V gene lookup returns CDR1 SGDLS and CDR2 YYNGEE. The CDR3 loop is CASSPAGTFYGYTF. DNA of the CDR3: TGTGCCAGCAGCCCCGCCGGGACCTTCTATGGCTACACCTTC. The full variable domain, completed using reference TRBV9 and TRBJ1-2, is DSGVTQTPKHLITATGQRVTLRCSPRSGDLSVYWYQQSLDQGLQFLIQYYNGEERAKGNILERFSAQQFPDLHSELNLSSLELGDSALYFCASSPAGTFYGYTFGSGTRLTVV.

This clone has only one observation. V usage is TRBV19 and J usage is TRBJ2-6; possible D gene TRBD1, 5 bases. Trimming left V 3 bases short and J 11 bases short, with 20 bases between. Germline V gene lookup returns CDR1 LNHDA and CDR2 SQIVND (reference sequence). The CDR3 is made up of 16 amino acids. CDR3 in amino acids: CASSIVGQDRSHVLTF. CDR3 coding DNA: TGTGCCAGTAGTATCGTCGGACAAGATCGCTCCCACGTCCTGACTTTC.

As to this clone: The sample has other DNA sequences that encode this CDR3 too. As DNA, the CDR3 is TGTGCCAGCAGTTACGAGAGGGGGTACGAGCAGTACTTC. It yields the protein CASSYERGYEQYF. The chain is built from TRBV6-5 and TRBJ2-7; D is perhaps TRBD1 (6 bases). V was trimmed by 2 bases and J by 4 bases, leaving 9 bases between them. CDR1 is MNHEY and CDR2 is SVGAGI in the germline V gene. This CDR3 spans 13 amino acids.

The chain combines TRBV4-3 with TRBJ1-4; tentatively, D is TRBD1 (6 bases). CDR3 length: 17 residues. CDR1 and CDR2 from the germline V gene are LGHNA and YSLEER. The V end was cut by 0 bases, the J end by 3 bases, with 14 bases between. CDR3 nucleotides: TGCGCCAGCAGCCAAGAGGTATTCGGGACACCTAATGAAAAACTGTTTTTT. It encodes CASSQEVFGTPNEKLFF.

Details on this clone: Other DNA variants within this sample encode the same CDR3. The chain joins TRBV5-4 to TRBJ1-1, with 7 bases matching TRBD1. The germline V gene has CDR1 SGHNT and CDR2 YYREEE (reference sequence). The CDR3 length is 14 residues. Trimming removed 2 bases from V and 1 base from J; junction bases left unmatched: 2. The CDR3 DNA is TGTGCCAGCAGCTTCACAGGGGCGAACACTGAAGCTTTCTTT. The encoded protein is CASSFTGANTEAFF.

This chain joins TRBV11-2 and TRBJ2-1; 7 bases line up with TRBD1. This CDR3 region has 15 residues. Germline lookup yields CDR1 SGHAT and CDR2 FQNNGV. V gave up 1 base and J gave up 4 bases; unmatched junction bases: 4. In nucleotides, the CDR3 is TGTGCCAGCAGCTTAGGGTGGGACAGTTACAATGAGCAGTTCTTC. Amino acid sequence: CASSLGWDSYNEQFF.

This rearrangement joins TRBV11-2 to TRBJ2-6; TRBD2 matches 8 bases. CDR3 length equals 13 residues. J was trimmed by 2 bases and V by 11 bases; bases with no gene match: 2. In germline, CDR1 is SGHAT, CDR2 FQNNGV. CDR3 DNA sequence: TGTGCCCGGGGGGGCCCTGGGGCCAACGTCCTGACTTTC. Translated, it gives CARGGPGANVLTF.

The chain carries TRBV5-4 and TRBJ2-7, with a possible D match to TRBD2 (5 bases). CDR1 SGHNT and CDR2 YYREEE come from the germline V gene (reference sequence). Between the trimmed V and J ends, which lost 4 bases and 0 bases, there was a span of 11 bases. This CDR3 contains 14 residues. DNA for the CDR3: TGTGCCAGCAGCGTGGACGGGGACTCCTACGAGCAGTACTTC. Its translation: CASSVDGDSYEQYF.